This TCR beta chain was documented in a study of graft-versus-host responses after intestinal transplantation. The wider study: Every recipient had anti-thymocyte globulin induction and 2 to 4 years of tacrolimus plus steroids. Notes on the study in general: Within allografts, high graft-versus-host to host-versus-graft clonal ratios were seen among patients with graft-donor T cell macrochimerism. HvG clone declines early post-transplant were associated with peak circulating GvH levels. Researchers found GvH clones in recipient marrow, and some showed up first in ileum or blood.

Sequencing was performed with immunoSEQ multiplex PCR; in TCRdb, only in-frame clones are kept and a portion is missing. The sample shows more than 50,000 clones, around 91% of them seen only once. Looked up from germline, CDR1 is SGHRS and CDR2 is YFSETQ. The CDR3 contains 13 residues. Trimming shortened V by 3 bases and J by 5 bases, and 9 bases separated the two germline ends. A remark on this clone: Its target is not known.

The source material was PBMCs, sampled around 120 days after intestinal transplantation. The TCR originated in a human patient who received an intestinal transplant, so some T cells may come from the graft donor. This chain uses TRBV5-1 with TRBJ1-5, with D perhaps matching TRBD1 (5 bases). DNA of the CDR3: TGCGCCAGCAGCTCGGACATGGATCAGCCCCAGCATTTT. The encoded protein is CASSSDMDQPQHF.